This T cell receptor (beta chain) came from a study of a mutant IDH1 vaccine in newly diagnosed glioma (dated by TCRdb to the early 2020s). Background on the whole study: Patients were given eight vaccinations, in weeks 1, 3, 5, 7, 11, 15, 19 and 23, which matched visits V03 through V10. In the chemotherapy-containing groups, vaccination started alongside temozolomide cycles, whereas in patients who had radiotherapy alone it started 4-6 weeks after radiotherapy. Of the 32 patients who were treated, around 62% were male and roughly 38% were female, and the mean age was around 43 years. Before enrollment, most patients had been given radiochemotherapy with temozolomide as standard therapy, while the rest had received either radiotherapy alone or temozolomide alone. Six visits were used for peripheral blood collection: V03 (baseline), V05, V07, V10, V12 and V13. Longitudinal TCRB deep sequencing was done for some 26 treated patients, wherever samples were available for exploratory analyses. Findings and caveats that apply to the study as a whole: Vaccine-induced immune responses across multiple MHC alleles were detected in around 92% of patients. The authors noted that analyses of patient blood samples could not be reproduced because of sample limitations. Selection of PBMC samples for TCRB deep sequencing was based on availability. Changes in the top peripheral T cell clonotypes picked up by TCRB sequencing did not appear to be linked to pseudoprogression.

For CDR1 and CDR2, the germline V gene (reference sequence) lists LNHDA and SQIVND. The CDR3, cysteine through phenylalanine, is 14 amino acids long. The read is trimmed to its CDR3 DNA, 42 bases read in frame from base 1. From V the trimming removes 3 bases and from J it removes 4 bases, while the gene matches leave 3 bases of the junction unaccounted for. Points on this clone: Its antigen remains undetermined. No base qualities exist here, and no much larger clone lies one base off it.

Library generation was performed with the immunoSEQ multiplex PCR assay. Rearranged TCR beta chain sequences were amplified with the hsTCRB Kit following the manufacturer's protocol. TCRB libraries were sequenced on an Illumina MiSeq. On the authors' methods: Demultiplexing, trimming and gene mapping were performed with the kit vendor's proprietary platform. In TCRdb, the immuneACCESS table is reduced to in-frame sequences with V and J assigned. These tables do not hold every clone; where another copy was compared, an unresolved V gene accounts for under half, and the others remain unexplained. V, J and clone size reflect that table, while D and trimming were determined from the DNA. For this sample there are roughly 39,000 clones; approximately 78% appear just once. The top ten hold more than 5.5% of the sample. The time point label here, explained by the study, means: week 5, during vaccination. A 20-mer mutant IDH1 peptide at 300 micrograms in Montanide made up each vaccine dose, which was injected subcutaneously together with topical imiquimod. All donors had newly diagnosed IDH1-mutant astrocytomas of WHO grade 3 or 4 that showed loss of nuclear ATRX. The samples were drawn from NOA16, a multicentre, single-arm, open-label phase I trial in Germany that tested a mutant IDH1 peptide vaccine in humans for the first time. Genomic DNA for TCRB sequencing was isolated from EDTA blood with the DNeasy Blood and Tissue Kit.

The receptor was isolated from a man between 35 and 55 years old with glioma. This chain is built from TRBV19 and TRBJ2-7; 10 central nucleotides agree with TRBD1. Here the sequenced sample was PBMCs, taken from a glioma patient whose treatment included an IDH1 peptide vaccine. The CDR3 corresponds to CASSIDRGHYEQYF. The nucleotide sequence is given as TGTGCCAGTAGTATCGACAGGGGGCATTACGAGCAGTACTTC.